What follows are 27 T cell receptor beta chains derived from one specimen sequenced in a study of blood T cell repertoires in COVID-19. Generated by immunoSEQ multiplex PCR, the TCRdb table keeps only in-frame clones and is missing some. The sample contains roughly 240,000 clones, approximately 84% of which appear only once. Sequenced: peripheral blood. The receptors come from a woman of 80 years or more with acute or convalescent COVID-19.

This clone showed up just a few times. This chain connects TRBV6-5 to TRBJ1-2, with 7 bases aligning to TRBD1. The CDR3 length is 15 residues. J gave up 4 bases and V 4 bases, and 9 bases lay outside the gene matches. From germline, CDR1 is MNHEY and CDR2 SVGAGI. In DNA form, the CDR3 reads TGTGCCAGCAGTTCGGGACAGCCGGGCAGCTATGGCTACACCTTC. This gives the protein CASSSGQPGSYGYTF.

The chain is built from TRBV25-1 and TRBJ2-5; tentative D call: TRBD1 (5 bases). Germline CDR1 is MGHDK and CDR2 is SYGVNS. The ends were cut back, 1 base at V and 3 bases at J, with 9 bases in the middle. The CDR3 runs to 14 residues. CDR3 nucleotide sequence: TGTGCCAGCAGTGAATTAGGGGCAAAAGAGACCCAGTACTTC. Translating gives CASSELGAKETQYF.

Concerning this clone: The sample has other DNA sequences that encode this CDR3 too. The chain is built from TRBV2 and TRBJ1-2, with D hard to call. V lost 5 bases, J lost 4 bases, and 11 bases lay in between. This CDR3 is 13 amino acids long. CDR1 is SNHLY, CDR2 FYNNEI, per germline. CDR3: CASSRQGAYGYTF. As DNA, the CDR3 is TGTGCCAGCAGTAGACAAGGTGCCTATGGCTACACCTTC.

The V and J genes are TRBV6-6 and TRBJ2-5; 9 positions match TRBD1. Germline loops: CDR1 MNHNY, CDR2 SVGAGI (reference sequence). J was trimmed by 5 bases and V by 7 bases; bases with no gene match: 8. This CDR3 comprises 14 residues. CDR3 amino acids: CASTPTGGGETQYF. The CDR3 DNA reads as TGTGCCAGCACTCCTACAGGGGGCGGGGAGACCCAGTACTTC.

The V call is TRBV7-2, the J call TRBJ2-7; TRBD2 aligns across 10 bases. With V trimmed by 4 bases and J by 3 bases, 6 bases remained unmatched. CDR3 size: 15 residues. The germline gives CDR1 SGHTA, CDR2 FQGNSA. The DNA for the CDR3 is TGTGCCAGCAGCTCCCTAGCGGGAGTGCGCTACGAGCAGTACTTC. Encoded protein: CASSSLAGVRYEQYF.

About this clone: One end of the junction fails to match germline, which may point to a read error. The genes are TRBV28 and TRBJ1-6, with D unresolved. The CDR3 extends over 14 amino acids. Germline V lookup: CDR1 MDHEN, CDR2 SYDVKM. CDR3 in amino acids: CASSLVSDNSPLHF. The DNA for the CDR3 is TGTGCCAGCAGTTTAGTCTCCGATAATTCACCCCTCCACTTT.

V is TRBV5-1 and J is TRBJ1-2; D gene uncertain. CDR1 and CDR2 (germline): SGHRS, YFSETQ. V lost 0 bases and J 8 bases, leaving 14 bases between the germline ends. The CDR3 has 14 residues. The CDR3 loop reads CASSLGHGEVGYTF. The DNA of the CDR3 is TGCGCCAGCAGCTTGGGCCATGGGGAGGTGGGCTACACCTTC.

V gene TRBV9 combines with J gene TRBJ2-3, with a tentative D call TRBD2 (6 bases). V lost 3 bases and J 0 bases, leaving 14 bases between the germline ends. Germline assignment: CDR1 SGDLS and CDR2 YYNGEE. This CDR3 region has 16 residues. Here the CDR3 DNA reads TGTGCCAGCAGCGGATCTAGCGCCCCTAGCACAGATACGCAGTATTTT. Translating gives CASSGSSAPSTDTQYF.

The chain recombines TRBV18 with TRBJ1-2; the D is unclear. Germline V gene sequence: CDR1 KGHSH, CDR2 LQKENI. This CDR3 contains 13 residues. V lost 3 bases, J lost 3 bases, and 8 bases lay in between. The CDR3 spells CASSPDTYYGYTF. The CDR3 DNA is TGTGCCAGCTCACCCGACACTTACTATGGCTACACCTTC.

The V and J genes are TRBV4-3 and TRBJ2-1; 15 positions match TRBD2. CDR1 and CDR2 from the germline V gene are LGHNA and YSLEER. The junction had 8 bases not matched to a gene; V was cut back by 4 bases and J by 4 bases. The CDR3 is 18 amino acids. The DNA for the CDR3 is TGCGCCAGCAGCCTAGGACTAGCGGGAGGGCCGTATTACAATGAGCAGTTCTTC. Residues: CASSLGLAGGPYYNEQFF.

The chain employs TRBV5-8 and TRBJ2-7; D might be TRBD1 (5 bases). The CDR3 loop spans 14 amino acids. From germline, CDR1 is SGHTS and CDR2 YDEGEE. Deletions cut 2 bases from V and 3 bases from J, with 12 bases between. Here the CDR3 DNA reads TGTGCCAGCAGCTTATACAGGACAAACTACGAGCAGTACTTC. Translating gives CASSLYRTNYEQYF.

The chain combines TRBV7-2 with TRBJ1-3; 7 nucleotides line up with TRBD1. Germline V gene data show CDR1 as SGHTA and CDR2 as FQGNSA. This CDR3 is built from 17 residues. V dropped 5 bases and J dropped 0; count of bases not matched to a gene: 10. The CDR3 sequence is CASSLTTGANSGNTIYF. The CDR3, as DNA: TGTGCCAGCAGCCTAACCACAGGGGCGAACTCTGGAAACACCATATATTTT. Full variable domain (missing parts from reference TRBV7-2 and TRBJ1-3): GAGVSQSPSNKVTEKGKDVELRCDPISGHTALYWYRQSLGQGLEFLIYFQGNSAPDKSGLPSDRFSAERTGGSVSTLTIQRTQQEDSAVYLCASSLTTGANSGNTIYFGEGSWLTVV.

The CDR3: CASRLYNEQFF. The CDR3 bases are TGTGCCAGCAGGCTATACAATGAGCAGTTCTTC. This chain joins TRBV2 and TRBJ2-1; unclear D gene. The CDR3 runs 11 residues. Germline-derived CDR1 and CDR2 are SNHLY and FYNNEI. Deletions cut 6 bases from V and 4 bases from J, with 4 bases between.

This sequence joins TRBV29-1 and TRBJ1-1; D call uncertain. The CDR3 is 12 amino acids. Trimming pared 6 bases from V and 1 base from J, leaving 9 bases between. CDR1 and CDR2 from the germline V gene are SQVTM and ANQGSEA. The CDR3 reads CSVPTQNTEAFF. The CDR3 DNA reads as TGCAGCGTCCCAACACAGAACACTGAAGCTTTCTTT.

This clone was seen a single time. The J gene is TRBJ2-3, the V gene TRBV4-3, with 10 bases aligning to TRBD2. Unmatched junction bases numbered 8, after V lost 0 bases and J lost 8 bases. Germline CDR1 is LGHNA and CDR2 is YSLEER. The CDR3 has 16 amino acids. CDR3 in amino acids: CASSQDTAGGRGTQYF. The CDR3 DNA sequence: TGCGCCAGCAGCCAAGATACAGCGGGAGGGCGGGGTACGCAGTATTTT.

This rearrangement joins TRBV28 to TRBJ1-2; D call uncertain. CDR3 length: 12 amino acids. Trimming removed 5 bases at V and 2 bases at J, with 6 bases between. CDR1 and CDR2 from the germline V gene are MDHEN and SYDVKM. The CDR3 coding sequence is TGTGCCAGCAGTCCATTCAACTATGGCTACACCTTC. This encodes CASSPFNYGYTF.

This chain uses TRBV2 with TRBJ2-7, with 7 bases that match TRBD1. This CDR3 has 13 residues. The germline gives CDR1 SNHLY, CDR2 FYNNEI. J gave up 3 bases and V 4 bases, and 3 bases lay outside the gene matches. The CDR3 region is CASSGQGGYEQYF. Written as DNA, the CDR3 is TGTGCCAGCAGTGGACAGGGCGGCTACGAGCAGTACTTC. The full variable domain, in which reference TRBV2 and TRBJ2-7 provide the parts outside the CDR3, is EPEVTQTPSHQVTQMGQEVILRCVPISNHLYFYWYRQILGQKVEFLVSFYNNEISEKSEIFDDQFSVERPDGSNFTLKIRSTKLEDSAMYFCASSGQGGYEQYFGPGTRLTVT.

CDR3 amino acids: CASCRGGKNTEAFF. The CDR3 region has the DNA TGTGCTTCATGTCGGGGCGGGAAGAACACTGAAGCTTTCTTT. The V and J genes are TRBV19 and TRBJ1-1, with D possibly TRBD1 on 5 matching bases. Germline V gene lookup returns CDR1 LNHDA and CDR2 SQIVND (reference sequence). The CDR3 spans 14 residues.

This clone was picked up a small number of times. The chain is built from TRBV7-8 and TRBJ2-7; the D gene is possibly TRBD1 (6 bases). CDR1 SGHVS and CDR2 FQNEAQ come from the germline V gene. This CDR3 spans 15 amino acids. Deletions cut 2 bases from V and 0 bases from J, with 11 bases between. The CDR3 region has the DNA TGTGCCAGCAGCTTACTTCAGGGGCCCTCCTACGAGCAGTACTTC. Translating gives CASSLLQGPSYEQYF.

The CDR3: CASSRGQGGTQYF. For the CDR3, the DNA is TGTGCCAGCAGCCGAGGACAGGGAGGGACCCAGTACTTC. The V and J genes are TRBV7-8 and TRBJ2-5, with 8 bases fitting TRBD1. CDR3 size: 13 residues. CDR1 is SGHVS, CDR2 FQNEAQ, per germline. V trimming: 5 bases; J trimming: 7 bases; junction bases outside the gene matches: 6.

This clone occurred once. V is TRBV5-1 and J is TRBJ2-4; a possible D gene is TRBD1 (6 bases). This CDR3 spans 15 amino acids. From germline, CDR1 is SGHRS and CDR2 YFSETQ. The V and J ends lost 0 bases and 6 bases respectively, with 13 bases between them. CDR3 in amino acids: CASSLVTRTANIQYF. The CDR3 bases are TGCGCCAGCAGCTTGGTTACCCGGACAGCAAACATTCAGTACTTC. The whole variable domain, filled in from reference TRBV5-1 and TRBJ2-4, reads KAGVTQTPRYLIKTRGQQVTLSCSPISGHRSVSWYQQTPGQGLQFLFEYFSETQRNKGNFPGRFSGRQFSNSRSEMNVSTLELGDSALYLCASSLVTRTANIQYFGAGTRLSVL.

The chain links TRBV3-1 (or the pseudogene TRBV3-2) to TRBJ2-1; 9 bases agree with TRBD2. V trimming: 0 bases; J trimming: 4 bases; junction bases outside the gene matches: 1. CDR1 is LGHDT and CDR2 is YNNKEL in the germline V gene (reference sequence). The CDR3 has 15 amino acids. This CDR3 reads CASSQELAGYNEQFF. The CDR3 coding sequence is TGTGCCAGCAGCCAAGAGCTAGCGGGGTACAATGAGCAGTTCTTC.

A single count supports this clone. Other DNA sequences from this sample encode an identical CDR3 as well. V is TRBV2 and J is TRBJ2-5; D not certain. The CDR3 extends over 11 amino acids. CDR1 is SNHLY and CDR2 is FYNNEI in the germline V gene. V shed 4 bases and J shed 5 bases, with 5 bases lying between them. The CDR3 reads CASSVRETQYF. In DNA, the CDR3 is TGTGCCAGCAGTGTCAGGGAGACCCAGTACTTC.

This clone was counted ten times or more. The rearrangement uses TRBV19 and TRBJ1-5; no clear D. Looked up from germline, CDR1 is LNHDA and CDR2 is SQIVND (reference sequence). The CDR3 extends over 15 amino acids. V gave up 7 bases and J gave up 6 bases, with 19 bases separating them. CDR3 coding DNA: TGTGCCAGTAAAATGGTGGGCTGGGTCGGTCAGCCCCAGCATTTT. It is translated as CASKMVGWVGQPQHF. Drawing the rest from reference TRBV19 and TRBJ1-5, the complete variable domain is DGGITQSPKYLFRKEGQNVTLSCEQNLNHDAMYWYRQDPGQGLRLIYYSQIVNDFQKGDIAEGYSVSREKKESFPLTVTSAQKNPTAFYLCASKMVGWVGQPQHFGDGTRLSIL.

CDR3 DNA sequence: TGTGCCAGCAGCTCCGGGGTGGCAGAGGTCTATGGCTACACCTTC. This sequence encodes CASSSGVAEVYGYTF. The V and J genes are TRBV5-5 and TRBJ1-2; D not resolved. This CDR3 comprises 15 residues. Trimming pared 3 bases from V and 4 bases from J, leaving 16 bases between. Germline V gene sequence: CDR1 SGHKS, CDR2 YYEKEE (reference sequence).

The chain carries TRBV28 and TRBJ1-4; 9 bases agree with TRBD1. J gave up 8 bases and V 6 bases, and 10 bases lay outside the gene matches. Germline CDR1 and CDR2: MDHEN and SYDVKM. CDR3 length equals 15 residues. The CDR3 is CASREDRGYEEKLFF. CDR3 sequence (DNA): TGTGCCAGCAGGGAGGACAGGGGATACGAGGAAAAACTGTTTTTT.

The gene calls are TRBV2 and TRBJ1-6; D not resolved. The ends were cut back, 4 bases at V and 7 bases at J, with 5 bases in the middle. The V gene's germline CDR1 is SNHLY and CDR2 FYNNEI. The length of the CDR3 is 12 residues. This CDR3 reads CASSGENSPLHF. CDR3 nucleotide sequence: TGTGCCAGCAGTGGAGAAAATTCACCCCTCCACTTT.